Listed below are T cell receptor beta chains from one sample, sequenced in a study of OX40 agonist ivuxolimab in advanced cancers. The assay was immunoSEQ multiplex PCR, and TCRdb's table has in-frame clones only and misses some. This table has tens of thousands of clones, 84% appearing once. The sample was CD4+ or CD8+ T cells sorted from blood, taken in a trial of the OX40 agonist ivuxolimab. The receptors shown here come from an adult with an advanced solid tumor such as melanoma, head and neck, liver or kidney cancer. The CDR3 runs from the conserved cysteine through the conserved F or W. The D gene is left open where the match is weak. Expanded clones get a size class; other rows say once, few or many, or leave the size out.

TRBV6-1	.	TRBD1	TRBJ1-5	CASSGPLHKPATGGQPQHF	TGTGCCAGCAGTGGCCCCCTCCATAAACCCGCGACAGGGGGTCAGCCCCAGCATTTT
TRBV7-8	.	.	TRBJ1-5	CASSWTEWQPQHF	TGTGCCAGCAGTTGGACAGAGTGGCAGCCCCAGCATTTT
TRBV11-2	.	TRBD2	TRBJ2-1	CASSLGLGLAASEQFF	TGTGCCAGCAGCTTAGGCCTCGGACTAGCTGCTTCTGAGCAGTTCTTC
TRBV18	.	TRBD1	TRBJ1-5	CASSLGQGANQPQHF	TGTGCCAGCTCACTGGGACAGGGGGCAAATCAGCCCCAGCATTTT
TRBV11-3	.	.	TRBJ2-7	CASSPPRPLATYEQYF	TGTGCCAGCAGCCCCCCCCGGCCCCTAGCAACCTACGAGCAGTACTTC
TRBV19	.	TRBD2	TRBJ2-5	CASSIIAGGETQYF	TGTGCCAGTAGTATAATTGCGGGGGGGGAGACCCAGTACTTC
TRBV7-9	many	TRBD1	TRBJ1-4	CASSPGQGRMGEKLFF	TGTGCCAGCAGCCCGGGACAGGGAAGGATGGGTGAAAAACTGTTTTTT
TRBV28	.	TRBD1	TRBJ2-7	CASRTQGASYEQYF	TGTGCCAGCAGAACCCAGGGGGCCTCCTACGAGCAGTACTTC
TRBV27	.	.	TRBJ2-7	CASSLLPLPYEQYF	TGTGCCAGCAGTCTTCTTCCTCTCCCCTACGAGCAGTACTTC
TRBV7-8	.	.	TRBJ1-4	CASSSTLLEKLFF	TGTGCCAGCAGCTCGACATTACTGGAAAAACTGTTTTTT
TRBV5-1	once	.	TRBJ2-3	CASSLAGGGTTDTQYF	TGCGCCAGCAGCTTGGCCGGAGGAGGCACCACAGATACGCAGTATTTT
TRBV4-1	few	TRBD2	TRBJ2-3	CASSQVDLGLAGMNTQYF	TGCGCCAGCAGCCAAGTGGATTTGGGACTAGCGGGAATGAATACGCAGTATTTT
TRBV5-6	once	.	TRBJ1-3	CASSLEGLSRAGNTIYF	TGTGCCAGCAGCTTGGAAGGATTAAGCAGGGCTGGAAACACCATATATTTT
TRBV19	.	.	TRBJ2-1	CASSTTDRSYNEQFF	TGTGCCAGTAGTACTACCGACCGCTCCTACAATGAGCAGTTCTTC
TRBV12-5	.	.	TRBJ1-2	CASGGGAGRSYGYTF	TGTGCTAGTGGTGGGGGGGCAGGGCGATCCTATGGCTACACCTTC
TRBV7-2	.	.	TRBJ1-2	CASSPRTSTNYGYTF	TGTGCCAGCAGCCCTCGGACGAGTACTAACTATGGCTACACCTTC
TRBV30	.	.	TRBJ2-6	CAWTPGANVLTF	TGTGCCTGGACCCCCGGGGCCAACGTCCTGACTTTC
TRBV4-1	.	.	TRBJ1-5	CASRPARFSNQPQHF	TGCGCCAGCAGACCGGCCCGGTTTAGCAATCAGCCCCAGCATTTT
TRBV6-1	.	.	TRBJ2-3	CASSGQSGADTQYF	TGTGCCAGCAGTGGACAATCTGGGGCAGATACGCAGTATTTT
TRBV2	.	.	TRBJ2-1	CASIPFSSYNEQFF	TGTGCCAGCATTCCATTTAGCTCCTACAATGAGCAGTTCTTC
TRBV12-5	once	TRBD1	TRBJ2-5	CASGADRGALYF	TGTGCTAGTGGGGCCGACAGGGGGGCTTTGTACTTC
TRBV19	.	TRBD2	TRBJ2-5	CASSITGTKRDETQYF	TGTGCCAGTAGTATTACCGGGACTAAGAGGGACGAGACCCAGTACTTC
TRBV15	.	.	TRBJ2-1	CATSSRPGSSYNEQFF	TGTGCCACCAGCAGCCGCCCGGGCAGCTCCTACAATGAGCAGTTCTTC
TRBV14	.	.	TRBJ2-5	CASSQDRSGQETQYF	TGTGCCAGCAGCCAAGATAGGAGTGGCCAAGAGACCCAGTACTTC
TRBV30	.	TRBD1	TRBJ1-2	CAWSAGTGGWDGYTF	TGTGCCTGGAGCGCCGGGACAGGGGGATGGGATGGCTACACCTTC
TRBV4-2	.	.	TRBJ2-2	CASSPGSANTGELFF	TGTGCCAGCAGCCCCGGGTCCGCGAACACCGGGGAGCTGTTTTTT